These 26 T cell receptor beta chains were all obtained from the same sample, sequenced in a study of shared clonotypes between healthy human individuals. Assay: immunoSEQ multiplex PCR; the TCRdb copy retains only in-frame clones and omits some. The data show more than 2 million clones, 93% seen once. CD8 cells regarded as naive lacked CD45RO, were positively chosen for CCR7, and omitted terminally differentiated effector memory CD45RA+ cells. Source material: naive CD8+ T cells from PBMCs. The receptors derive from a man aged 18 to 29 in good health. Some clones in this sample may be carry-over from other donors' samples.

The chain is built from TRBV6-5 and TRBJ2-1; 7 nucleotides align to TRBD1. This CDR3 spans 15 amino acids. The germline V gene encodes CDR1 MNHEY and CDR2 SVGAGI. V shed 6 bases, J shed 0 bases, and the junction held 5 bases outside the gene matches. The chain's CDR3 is CASRNRGYSYNEQFF. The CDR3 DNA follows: TGTGCCAGCAGGAACAGGGGATACTCCTACAATGAGCAGTTCTTC.

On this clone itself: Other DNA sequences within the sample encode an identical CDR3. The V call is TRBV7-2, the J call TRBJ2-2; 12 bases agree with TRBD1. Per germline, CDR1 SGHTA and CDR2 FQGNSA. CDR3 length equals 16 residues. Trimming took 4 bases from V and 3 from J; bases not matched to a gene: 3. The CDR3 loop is CASSSRDRGHTGELFF. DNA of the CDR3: TGTGCCAGCAGCTCCAGGGACAGGGGGCACACCGGGGAGCTGTTTTTT.

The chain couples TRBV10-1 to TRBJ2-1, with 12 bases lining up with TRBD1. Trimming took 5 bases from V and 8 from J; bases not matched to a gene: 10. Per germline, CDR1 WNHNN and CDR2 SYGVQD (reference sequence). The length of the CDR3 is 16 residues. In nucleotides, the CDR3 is TGCGCCAGCAGTATTCCCGGGACAGGGGGCCCGGATGAGCAGTTCTTC. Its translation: CASSIPGTGGPDEQFF.

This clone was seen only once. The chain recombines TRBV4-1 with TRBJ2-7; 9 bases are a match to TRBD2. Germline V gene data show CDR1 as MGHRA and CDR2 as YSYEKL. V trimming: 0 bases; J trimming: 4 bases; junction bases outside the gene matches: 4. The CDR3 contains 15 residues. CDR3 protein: CASSQDRLAVYEQYF. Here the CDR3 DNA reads TGCGCCAGCAGCCAAGATAGACTAGCGGTTTACGAGCAGTACTTC.

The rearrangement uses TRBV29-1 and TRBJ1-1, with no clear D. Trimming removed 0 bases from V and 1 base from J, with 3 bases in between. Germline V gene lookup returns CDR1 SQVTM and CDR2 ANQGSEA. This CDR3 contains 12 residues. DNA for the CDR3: TGCAGCGTTGAAGAGGAGAACACTGAAGCTTTCTTT. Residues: CSVEEENTEAFF.

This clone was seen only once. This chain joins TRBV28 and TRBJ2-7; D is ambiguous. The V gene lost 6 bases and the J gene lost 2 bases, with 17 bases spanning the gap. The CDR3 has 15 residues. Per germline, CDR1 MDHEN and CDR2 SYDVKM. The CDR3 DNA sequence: TGTGCCAGCAGCCTTGGGCTGGGTGTAGCCTACGAGCAGTACTTC. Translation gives CASSLGLGVAYEQYF.

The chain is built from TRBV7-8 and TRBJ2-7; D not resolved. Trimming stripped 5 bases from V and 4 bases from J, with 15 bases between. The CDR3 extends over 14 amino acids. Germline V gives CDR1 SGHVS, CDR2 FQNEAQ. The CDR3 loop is CASSPRLGPYEQYF. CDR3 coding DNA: TGTGCCAGCAGCCCAAGGCTAGGGCCGTACGAGCAGTACTTC.

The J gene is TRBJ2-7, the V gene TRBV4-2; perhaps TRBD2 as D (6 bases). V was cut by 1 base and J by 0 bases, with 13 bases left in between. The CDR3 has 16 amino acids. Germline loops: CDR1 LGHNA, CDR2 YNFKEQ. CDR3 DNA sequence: TGTGCCAGCAGCCAAGTAGCGGATTCTAGCTCCTACGAGCAGTACTTC. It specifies CASSQVADSSSYEQYF.

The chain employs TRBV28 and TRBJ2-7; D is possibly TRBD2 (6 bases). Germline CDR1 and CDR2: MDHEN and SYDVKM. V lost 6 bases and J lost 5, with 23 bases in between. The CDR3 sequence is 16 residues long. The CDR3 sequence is CASRTDRGSNDHEQYF. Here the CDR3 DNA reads TGTGCCAGCAGGACCGACCGGGGGAGCAATGACCACGAGCAGTACTTC.

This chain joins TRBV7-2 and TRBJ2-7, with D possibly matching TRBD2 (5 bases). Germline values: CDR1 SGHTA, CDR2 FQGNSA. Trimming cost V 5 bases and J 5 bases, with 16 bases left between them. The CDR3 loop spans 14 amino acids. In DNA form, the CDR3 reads TGTGCCAGCAGCCCGGCTGCGGGTCGGGACGAGCAGTACTTC. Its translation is CASSPAAGRDEQYF.

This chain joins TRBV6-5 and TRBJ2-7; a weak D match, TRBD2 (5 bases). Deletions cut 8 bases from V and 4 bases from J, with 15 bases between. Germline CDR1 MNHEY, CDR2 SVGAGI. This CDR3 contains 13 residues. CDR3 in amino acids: CASGATSAYEQYF. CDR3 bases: TGTGCCAGCGGAGCCACTAGTGCTTACGAGCAGTACTTC.

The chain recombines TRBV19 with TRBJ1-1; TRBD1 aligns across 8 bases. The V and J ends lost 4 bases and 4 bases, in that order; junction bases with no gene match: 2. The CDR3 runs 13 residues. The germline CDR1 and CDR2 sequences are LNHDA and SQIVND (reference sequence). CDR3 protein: CASSTDRGTEAFF. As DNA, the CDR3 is TGTGCCAGTAGTACCGACAGGGGCACTGAAGCTTTCTTT.

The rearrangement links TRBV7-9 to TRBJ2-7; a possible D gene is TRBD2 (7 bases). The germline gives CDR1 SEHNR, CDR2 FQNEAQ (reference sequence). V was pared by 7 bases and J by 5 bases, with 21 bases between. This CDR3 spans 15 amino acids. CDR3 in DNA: TGTGCCAGCACCCAGGGGTGGGAGGGGTTCCACGAGCAGTACTTC. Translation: CASTQGWEGFHEQYF. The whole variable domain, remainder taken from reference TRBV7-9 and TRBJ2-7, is DTGVSQNPRHKITKRGQNVTFRCDPISEHNRLYWYRQTLGQGPEFLTYFQNEAQLEKSRLLSDRFSAERPKGSFSTLEIQRTEQGDSAMYLCASTQGWEGFHEQYFGPGTRLTVT.

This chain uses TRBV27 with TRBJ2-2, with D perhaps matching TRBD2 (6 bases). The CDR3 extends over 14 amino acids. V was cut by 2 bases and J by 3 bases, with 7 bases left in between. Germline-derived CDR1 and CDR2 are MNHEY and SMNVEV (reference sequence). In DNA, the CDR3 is TGTGCCAGCAGTTTAAGGGACTACACCGGGGAGCTGTTTTTT. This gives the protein CASSLRDYTGELFF.

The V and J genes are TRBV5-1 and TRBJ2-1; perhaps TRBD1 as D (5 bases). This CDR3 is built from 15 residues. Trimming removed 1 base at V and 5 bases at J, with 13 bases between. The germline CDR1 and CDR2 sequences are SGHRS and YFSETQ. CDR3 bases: TGCGCCAGCAGCTTGCCCGGTTGGGGCAACAATGAGCAGTTCTTC. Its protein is CASSLPGWGNNEQFF.

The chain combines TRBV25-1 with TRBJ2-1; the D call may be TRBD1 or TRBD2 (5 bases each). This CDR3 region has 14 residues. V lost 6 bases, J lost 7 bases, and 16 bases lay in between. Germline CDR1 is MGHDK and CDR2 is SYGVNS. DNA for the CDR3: TGTGCCAGCAGCGAGGGGCAGCGGCGTAATGAGCAGTTCTTC. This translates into CASSEGQRRNEQFF. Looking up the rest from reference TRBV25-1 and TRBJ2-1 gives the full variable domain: EADIYQTPRYLVIGTGKKITLECSQTMGHDKMYWYQQDPGMELHLIHYSYGVNSTEKGDLSSESTVSRIRTEHFPLTLESARPSHTSQYLCASSEGQRRNEQFFGPGTRLTVL.

This CDR3 is CASSQGTGELFF. The CDR3 DNA is TGTGCCAGCAGCCAGGGGACCGGGGAGCTGTTTTTT. V usage is TRBV7-8 and J usage is TRBJ2-2, with a tentative D call TRBD1 (6 bases). The length of the CDR3 is 12 residues. Germline assignment: CDR1 SGHVS and CDR2 FQNEAQ. V lost 5 bases and J lost 5, with 6 bases in between.

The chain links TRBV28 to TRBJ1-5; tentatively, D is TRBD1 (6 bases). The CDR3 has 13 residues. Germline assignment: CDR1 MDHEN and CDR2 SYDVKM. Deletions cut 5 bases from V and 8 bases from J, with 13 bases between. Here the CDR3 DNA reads TGTGCCAGCAGTCCAGTACAGGGAGAGCCCCAGCATTTT. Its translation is CASSPVQGEPQHF.

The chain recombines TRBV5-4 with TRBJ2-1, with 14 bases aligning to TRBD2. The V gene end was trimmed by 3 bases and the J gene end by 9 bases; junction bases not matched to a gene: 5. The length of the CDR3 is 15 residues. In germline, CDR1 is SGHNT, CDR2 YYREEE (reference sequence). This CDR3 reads CASSWGLAGVSEQFF. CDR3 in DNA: TGTGCCAGCAGCTGGGGACTAGCGGGAGTGAGTGAGCAGTTCTTC. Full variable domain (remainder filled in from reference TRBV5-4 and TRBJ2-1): ETGVTQSPTHLIKTRGQQVTLRCSSQSGHNTVSWYQQALGQGPQFIFQYYREEENGRGNFPPRFSGLQFPNYSSELNVNALELDDSALYLCASSWGLAGVSEQFFGPGTRLTVL.

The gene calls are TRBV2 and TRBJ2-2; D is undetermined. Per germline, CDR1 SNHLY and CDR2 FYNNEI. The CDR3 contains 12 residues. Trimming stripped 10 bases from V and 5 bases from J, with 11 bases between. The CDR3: CATTMDTGELFF. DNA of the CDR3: TGTGCCACCACAATGGATACCGGGGAGCTGTTTTTT.

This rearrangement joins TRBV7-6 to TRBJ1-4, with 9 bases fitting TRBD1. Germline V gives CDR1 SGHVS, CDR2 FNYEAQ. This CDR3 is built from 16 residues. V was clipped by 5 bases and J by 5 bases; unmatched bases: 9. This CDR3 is CASSRTTGTGNEKLFF. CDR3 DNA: TGTGCCAGCAGCAGAACCACCGGGACAGGGAATGAAAAACTGTTTTTT.

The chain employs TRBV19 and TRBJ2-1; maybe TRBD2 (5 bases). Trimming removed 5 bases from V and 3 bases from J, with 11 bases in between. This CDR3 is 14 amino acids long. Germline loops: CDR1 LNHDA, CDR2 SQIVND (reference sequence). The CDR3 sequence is CASSASGIYNEQFF. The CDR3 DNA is TGTGCCAGTAGTGCCTCGGGGATCTACAATGAGCAGTTCTTC.

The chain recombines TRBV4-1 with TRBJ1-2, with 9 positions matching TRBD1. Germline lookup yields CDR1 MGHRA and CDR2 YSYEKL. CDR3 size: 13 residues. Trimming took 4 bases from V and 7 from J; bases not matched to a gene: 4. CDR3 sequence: CASSPRQGVGYTF. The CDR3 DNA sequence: TGCGCCAGCAGCCCAAGACAGGGGGTTGGCTACACCTTC.

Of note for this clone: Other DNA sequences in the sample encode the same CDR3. DNA of the CDR3: TGTGCCAGCAGCTTCGGGGCCTCCTACGAGCAGTACTTC. Its protein product is CASSFGASYEQYF. This chain uses TRBV5-6 with TRBJ2-7; D may match TRBD1 or TRBD2 (5 bases each). Trimming shortened V by 2 bases and J by 0 bases, and 6 bases separated the two germline ends. Per the germline V gene, CDR1 is SGHDT and CDR2 is YYEEEE. This CDR3 comprises 13 residues.

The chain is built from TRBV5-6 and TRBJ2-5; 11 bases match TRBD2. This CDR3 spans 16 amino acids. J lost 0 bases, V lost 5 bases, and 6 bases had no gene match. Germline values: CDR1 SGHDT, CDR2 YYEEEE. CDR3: CASSSRTSGYQETQYF. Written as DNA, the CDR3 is TGTGCCAGCAGTTCACGGACTAGCGGGTACCAAGAGACCCAGTACTTC.

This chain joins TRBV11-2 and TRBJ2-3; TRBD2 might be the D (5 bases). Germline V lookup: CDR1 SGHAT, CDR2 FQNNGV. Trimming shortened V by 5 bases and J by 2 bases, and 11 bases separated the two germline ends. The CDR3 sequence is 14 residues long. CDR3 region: CASSRDMITDTQYF. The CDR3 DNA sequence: TGTGCCAGCAGCCGGGATATGATCACAGATACGCAGTATTTT.